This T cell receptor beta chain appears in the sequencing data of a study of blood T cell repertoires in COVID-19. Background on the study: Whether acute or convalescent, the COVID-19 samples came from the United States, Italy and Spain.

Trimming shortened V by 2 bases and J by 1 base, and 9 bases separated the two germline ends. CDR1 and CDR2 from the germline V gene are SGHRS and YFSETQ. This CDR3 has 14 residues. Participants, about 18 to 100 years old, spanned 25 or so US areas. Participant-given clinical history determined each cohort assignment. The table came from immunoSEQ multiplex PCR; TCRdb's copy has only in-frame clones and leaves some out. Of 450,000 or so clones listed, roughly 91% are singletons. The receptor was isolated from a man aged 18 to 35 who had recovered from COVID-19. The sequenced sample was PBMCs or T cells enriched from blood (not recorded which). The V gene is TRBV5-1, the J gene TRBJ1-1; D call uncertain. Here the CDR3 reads CASSFVSRNTEAFF. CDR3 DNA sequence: TGCGCCAGCAGCTTTGTTTCGAGGAACACTGAAGCTTTCTTT.